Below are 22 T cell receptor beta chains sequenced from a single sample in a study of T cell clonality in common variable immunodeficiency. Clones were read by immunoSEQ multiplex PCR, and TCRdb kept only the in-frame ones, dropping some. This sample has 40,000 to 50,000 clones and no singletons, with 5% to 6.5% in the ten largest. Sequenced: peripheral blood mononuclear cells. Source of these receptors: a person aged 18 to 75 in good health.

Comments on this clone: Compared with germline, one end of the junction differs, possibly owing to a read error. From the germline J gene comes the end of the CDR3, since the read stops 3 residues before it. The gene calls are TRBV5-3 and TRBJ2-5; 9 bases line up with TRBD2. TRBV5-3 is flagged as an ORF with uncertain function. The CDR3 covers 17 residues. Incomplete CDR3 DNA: TGTGTCAGAAGCCGCATGTTTAGCGGGGGATACCAAGAGACC. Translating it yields CVRSRMFSGGYQET. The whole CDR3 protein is CVRSRMFSGGYQETQYF.

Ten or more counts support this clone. The CDR3 DNA, read in part, is TGTGCCATCAGTGTAAGGGGCAGACAGGGGAAAGGGACC. Translated, it gives CAISVRGRQGKGT. The whole CDR3 sequence reads CAISVRGRQGKGTQYF. This sequence joins TRBV10-3 and TRBJ2-5; TRBD1 matches 8 bases. The read falls 3 residues short of the CDR3 end, and the missing part is taken from the germline J gene. From germline, CDR1 is ENHRY and CDR2 SYGVKD. This CDR3 region has 16 residues. The junction had 14 bases not matched to a gene; V was cut back by 4 bases and J by 7 bases.

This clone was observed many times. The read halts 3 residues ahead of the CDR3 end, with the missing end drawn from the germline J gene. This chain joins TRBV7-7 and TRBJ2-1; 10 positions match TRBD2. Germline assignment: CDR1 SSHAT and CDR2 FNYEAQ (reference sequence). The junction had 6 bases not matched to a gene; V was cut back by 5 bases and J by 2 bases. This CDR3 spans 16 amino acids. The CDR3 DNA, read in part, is TGTGCCAGCAGCCCGCGTAGCGGGGGGACCTACAATGAG. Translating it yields CASSPRSGGTYNE. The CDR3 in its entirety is CASSPRSGGTYNEQFF.

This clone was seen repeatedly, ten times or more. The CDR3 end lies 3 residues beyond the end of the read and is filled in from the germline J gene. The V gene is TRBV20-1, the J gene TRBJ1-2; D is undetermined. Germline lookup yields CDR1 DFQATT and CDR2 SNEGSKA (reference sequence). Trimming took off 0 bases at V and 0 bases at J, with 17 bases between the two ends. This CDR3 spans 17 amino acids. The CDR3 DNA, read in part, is TGCAGTGCTAGAGATCTTCAGCGGGCGGGGACTAACTATGGC. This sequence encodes CSARDLQRAGTNYG. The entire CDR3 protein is CSARDLQRAGTNYGYTF.

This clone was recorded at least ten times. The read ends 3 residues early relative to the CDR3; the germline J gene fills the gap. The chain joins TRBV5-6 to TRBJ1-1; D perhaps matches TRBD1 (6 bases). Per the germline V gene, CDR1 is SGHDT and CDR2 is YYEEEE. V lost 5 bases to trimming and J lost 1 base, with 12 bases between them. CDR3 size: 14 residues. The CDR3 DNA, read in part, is TGTGCCAGCAGTCCGGGACATCCGAACACTGAA. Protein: CASSPGHPNTE. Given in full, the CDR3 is CASSPGHPNTEAFF.

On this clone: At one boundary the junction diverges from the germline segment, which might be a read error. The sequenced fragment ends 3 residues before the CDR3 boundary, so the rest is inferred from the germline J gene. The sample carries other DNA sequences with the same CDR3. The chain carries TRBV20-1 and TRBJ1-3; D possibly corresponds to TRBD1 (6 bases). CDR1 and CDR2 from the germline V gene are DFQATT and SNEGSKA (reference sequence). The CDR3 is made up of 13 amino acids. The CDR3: CSARAGAGNTIYF. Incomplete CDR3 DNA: TGCAGTGCTAGGGCAGGGGCTGGAAACACA.

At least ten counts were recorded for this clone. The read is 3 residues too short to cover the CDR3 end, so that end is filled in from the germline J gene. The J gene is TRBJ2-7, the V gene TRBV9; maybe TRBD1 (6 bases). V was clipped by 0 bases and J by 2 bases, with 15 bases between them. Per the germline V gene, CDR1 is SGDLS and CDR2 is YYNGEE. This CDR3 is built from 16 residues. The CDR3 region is CASSVATGHPPYEQYF. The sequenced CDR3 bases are TGTGCCAGCAGCGTAGCTACGGGACATCCCCCCTACGAG. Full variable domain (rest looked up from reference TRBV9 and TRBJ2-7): DSGVTQTPKHLITATGQRVTLRCSPRSGDLSVYWYQQSLDQGLQFLIQYYNGEERAKGNILERFSAQQFPDLHSELNLSSLELGDSALYFCASSVATGHPPYEQYFGPGTRLTVT.

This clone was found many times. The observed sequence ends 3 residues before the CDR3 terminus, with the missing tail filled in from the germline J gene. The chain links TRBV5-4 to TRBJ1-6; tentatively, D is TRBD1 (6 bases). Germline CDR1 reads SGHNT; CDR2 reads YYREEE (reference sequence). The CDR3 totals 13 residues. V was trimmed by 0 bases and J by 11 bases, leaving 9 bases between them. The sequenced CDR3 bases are TGTGCCAGCAGCTTGGGAGGGGGTGCACCC. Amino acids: CASSLGGGAP. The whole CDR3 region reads CASSLGGGAPLHF.

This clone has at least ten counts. CDR3 DNA (partial): TGCGCCAGCAGCGTATCGACAGGGTCCACAAACTCCTACGAG. It codes for CASSVSTGSTNSYE. The full CDR3 protein is CASSVSTGSTNSYEQYF. The rearrangement links TRBV5-1 to TRBJ2-7; 7 bases map to TRBD1. Sequencing ends 3 residues short of the CDR3 end; the germline J gene provides the rest. The trim removed 4 bases at V and 0 bases at J, leaving 13 bases unmatched. Germline CDR1 and CDR2: SGHRS and YFSETQ. CDR3 length: 17 amino acids.

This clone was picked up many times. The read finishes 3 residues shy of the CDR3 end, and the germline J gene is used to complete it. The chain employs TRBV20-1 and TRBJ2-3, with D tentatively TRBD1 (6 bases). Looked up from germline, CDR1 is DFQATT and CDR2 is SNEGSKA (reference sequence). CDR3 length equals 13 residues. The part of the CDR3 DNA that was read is TGCAGTGCTGGAGCTAGCAGGGGAGAGACG. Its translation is CSAGASRGET. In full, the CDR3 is CSAGASRGETQYF.

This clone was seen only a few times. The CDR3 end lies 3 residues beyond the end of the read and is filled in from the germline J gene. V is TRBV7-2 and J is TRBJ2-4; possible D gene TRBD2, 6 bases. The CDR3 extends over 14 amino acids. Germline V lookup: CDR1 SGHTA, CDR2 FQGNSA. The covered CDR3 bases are TGTGCCAGCAGCCCACTCGGGGGTTGGTATGGT. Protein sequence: CASSPLGGWYG. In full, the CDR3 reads CASSPLGGWYGQYF. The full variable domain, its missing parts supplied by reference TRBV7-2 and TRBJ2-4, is GAGVSQSPSNKVTEKGKDVELRCDPISGHTALYWYRQSLGQGLEFLIYFQGNSAPDKSGLPSDRFSAERTGGSVSTLTIQRTQQEDSAVYLCASSPLGGWYGQYFGAGTRLSVL.

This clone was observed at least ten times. CDR3 sequence: CASRSSGGRTDTQYF. The CDR3 bases that were read are TGTGCCAGCAGATCTAGCGGGGGTCGCACAGATACG. The chain carries TRBV6-2 or TRBV6-3 and TRBJ2-3; 10 bases are a match to TRBD2. The read gets to within 3 residues of the CDR3 end, and the germline J gene fills in the rest. Germline loops: CDR1 MNHEY, CDR2 SVGEGT. The V gene end was trimmed by 6 bases and the J gene end by 1 base; junction bases not matched to a gene: 4. The CDR3 extends over 15 amino acids.

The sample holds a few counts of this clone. Partial CDR3 DNA: TGTGCCAGCTCACCAAGTCGGGACAGGGTAAGGGCAAGCCTCTACAATGAG. It is translated as CASSPSRDRVRASLYNE. The full CDR3 protein is CASSPSRDRVRASLYNEQFF. The V call is TRBV18, the J call TRBJ2-1, with TRBD1 matching over 9 bases. The read terminates 3 residues ahead of where the CDR3 ends, so the germline J gene completes it. Germline CDR1 is KGHSH and CDR2 is LQKENI. The V gene end was trimmed by 2 bases and the J gene end by 3 bases; junction bases not matched to a gene: 17. The CDR3 loop spans 20 amino acids.

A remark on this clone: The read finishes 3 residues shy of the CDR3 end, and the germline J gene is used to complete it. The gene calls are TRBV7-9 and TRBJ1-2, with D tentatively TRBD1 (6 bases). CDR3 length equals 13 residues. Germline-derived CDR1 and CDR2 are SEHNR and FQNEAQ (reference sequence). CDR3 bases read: TGTGCCAGCAGTCCCACAGGGTTCTACGAC. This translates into CASSPTGFYD. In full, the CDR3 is CASSPTGFYDYTF.

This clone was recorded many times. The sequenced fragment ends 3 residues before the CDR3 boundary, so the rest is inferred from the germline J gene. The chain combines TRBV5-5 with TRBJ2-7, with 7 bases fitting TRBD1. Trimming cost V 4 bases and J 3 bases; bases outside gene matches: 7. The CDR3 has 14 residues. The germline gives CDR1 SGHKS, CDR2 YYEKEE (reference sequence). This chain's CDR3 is CASSLRQGSYEQYF. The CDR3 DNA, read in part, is TGTGCCAGCAGCCTAAGACAGGGTAGCTACGAG.

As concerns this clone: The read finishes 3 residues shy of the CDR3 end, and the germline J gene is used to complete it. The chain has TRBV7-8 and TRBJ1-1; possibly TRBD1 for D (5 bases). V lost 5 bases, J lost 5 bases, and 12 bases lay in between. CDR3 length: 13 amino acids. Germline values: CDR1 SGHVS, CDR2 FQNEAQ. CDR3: CASSPKRGTEAFF. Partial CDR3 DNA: TGTGCCAGCAGCCCCAAGAGGGGAACTGAA.

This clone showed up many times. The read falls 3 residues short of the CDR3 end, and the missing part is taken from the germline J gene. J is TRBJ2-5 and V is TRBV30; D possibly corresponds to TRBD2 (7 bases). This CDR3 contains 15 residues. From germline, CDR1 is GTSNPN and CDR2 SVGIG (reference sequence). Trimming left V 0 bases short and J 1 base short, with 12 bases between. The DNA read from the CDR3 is TGTGCCTGGAGTGTATATCGGGGGGCCCAAGAGACC. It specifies CAWSVYRGAQET. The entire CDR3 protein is CAWSVYRGAQETQYF.

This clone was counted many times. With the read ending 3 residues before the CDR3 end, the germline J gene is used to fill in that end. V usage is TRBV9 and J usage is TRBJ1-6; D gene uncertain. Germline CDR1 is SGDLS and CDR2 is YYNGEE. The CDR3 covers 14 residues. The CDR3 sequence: CASSADEGSAALHF. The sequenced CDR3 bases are TGTGCCAGCAGCGCCGATGAAGGTAGTGCGGCC.

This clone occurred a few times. Partial CDR3 DNA: TGTGCCAGCAGCTTAGGGACAGGGGCGGGTGGC. Translation gives CASSLGTGAGG. The entire CDR3 sequence reads CASSLGTGAGGYTF. This chain uses TRBV7-6 with TRBJ1-2, with 9 bases matching TRBD1. The read gets to within 3 residues of the CDR3 end, and the germline J gene fills in the rest. V dropped 1 base and J dropped 7; count of bases not matched to a gene: 4. This CDR3 has 14 amino acids. Germline V gene lookup returns CDR1 SGHVS and CDR2 FNYEAQ.

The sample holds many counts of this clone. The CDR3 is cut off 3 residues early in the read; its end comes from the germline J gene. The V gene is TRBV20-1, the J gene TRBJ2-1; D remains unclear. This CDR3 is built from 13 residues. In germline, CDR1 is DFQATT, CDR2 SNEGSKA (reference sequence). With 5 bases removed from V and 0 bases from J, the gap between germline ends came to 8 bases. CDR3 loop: CSAPLSSYNEQFF. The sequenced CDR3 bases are TGCAGTGCTCCACTGAGCTCCTACAATGAG.

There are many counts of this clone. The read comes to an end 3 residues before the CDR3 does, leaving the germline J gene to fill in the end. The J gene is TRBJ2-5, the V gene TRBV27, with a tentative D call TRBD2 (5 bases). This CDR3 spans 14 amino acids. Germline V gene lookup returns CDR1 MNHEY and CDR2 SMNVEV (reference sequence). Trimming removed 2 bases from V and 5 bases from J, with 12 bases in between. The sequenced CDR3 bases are TGTGCCAGCAGTTTACCGGGGTTGGGTGAGACC. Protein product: CASSLPGLGET. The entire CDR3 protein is CASSLPGLGETQYF.

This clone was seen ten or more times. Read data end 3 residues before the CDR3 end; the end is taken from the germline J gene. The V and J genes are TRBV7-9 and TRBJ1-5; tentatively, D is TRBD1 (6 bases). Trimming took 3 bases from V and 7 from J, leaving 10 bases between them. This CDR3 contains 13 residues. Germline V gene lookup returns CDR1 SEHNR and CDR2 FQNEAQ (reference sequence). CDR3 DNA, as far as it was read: TGTGCCAGCAGCTTGACAGGTGGCCAGCCC. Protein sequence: CASSLTGGQP. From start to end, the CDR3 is CASSLTGGQPQHF.